This T cell receptor (beta chain) was sequenced in a study of blood T cell repertoires in COVID-19. About the study: There were acute and convalescent COVID-19 samples, and they came from the United States, Italy and Spain. Sources were T cells, B-cell-depleted T cells, or PBMCs; the material itself was cDNA or gDNA.

Per the authors' pipeline: Nucleated cell counts were estimated from reference gene primer amplification. Clones were read by immunoSEQ multiplex PCR, and TCRdb kept only the in-frame ones, dropping some. D and trimming were read from the DNA, whereas the V and J calls and clone size are those reported in that table. The sample has more than 45,000 clones, approximately 84% seen once. Patients from Seattle were sampled longitudinally, starting during active infection. The CDR3 is 14 amino acids. Germline CDR1 is LNHDA and CDR2 is SQIVND (reference sequence). Trimming took 4 bases from V and 4 from J, leaving 13 bases between them.

This sequence was found in an elderly woman with COVID-19, enrolled during active disease. The sample taken for sequencing was peripheral blood. The chain joins TRBV19 to TRBJ1-2; D is ambiguous. Here the CDR3 reads CASSSAAGFYGYTF. In nucleotides, the CDR3 is TGTGCCAGTAGTAGCGCTGCGGGTTTCTATGGCTACACCTTC. Filled out from reference TRBV19 and TRBJ1-2, the complete variable domain reads DGGITQSPKYLFRKEGQNVTLSCEQNLNHDAMYWYRQDPGQGLRLIYYSQIVNDFQKGDIAEGYSVSREKKESFPLTVTSAQKNPTAFYLCASSSAAGFYGYTFGSGTRLTVV.